The entry below gives a single T cell receptor beta chain sequence along with its context. In germline, CDR1 is MNHEY, CDR2 SMNVEV (reference sequence). The V and J ends lost 5 bases and 2 bases respectively, with 16 bases between them. The CDR3 has 16 residues. Repertoires were generated with immunoSEQ multiplex PCR, while TCRdb's copy carries only in-frame clones and drops some. The sample lists over 50,000 clones, roughly 85% seen once, with around 2.3% in the top ten. The data originate from a study of Tregs in tolerant kidney transplant recipients. The clonotype originates from a human donor who received a combined kidney and bone marrow transplant. Specimen: Tregs from blood, collected before the transplant. The genes are TRBV27 and TRBJ2-1; D perhaps matches TRBD2 (5 bases). CDR3 region: CASSGNSEPTYNEQFF. The CDR3 DNA reads TGTGCCAGCAGTGGTAATAGCGAACCGACCTACAATGAGCAGTTCTTC.